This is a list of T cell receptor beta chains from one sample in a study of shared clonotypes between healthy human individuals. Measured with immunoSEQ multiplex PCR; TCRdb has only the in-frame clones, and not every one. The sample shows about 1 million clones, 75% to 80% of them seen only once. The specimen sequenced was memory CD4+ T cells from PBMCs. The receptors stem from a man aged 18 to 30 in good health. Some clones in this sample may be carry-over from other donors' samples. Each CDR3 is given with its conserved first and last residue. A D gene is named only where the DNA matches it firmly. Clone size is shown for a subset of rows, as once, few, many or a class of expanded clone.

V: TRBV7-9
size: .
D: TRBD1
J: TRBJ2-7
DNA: TGTGCCAGCAGATCGCCACCGGGACAGGGGTTCTACGAGCAGTACTTC
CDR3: CASRSPPGQGFYEQYF

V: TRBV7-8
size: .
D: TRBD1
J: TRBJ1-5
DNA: TGTGCCAGCAGCTTAGGGGGGCAGGGGGTTGTAGCCCAGCATTTT
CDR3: CASSLGGQGVVAQHF

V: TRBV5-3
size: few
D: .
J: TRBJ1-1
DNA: TGTGCCAGAGCCTTGAACACTGAAGCTTTCTTT
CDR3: CARALNTEAFF

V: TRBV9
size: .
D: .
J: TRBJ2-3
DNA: TGTGCCAGCAGCCCTCATGGGGGCGTTGGGATCACAGATACGCAGTATTTT
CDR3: CASSPHGGVGITDTQYF

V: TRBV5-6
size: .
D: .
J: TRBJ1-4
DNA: TGTGCCAGCAGCTTCATGAGGGGTTCTAATGAAAAACTGTTTTTT
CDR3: CASSFMRGSNEKLFF

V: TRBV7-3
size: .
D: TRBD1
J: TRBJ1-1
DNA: TGTGCCAGCAGCCTACAGGGGGCCACTGAAGCTTTCTTT
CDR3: CASSLQGATEAFF

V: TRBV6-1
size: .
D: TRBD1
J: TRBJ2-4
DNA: TGTGCCAGCAGGATGGACAGGGGGCTGGTAGACATTCAGTACTTC
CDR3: CASRMDRGLVDIQYF

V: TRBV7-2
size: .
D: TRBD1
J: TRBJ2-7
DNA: TGTGCCAGCAGCTTAGTAACAGGGGGCGCCTACGAGCAGTACTTC
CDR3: CASSLVTGGAYEQYF

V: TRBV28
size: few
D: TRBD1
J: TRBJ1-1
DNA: TGTGCCAGCTGCCCGGGACAGGGGGCGAGGACTGAAGCTTTCTTT
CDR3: CASCPGQGARTEAFF

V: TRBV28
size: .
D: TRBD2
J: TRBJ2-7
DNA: TGTGCCAGCAGTTTTGAAGCTAGCGGATACGAGCAGTACTTC
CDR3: CASSFEASGYEQYF

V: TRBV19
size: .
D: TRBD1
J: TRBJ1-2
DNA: TGTACTCAAAGGGACAGGGGAGCTAACTATGGCTACACCTTC
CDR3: CTQRDRGANYGYTF

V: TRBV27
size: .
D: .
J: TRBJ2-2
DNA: TGTGCCAGCAGTTCCCCCCCAGGGAGGAACACCGGGGAGCTGTTTTTT
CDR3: CASSSPPGRNTGELFF

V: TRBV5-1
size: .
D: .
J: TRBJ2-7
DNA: TGCGCCAGCAGCGTAAGGGGTGGGGTGAGCGAGCAGTACTTC
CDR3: CASSVRGGVSEQYF

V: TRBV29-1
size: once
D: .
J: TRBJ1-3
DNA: TGCAGCGTCGGGACGGACCACTCTGGAAACACCATATATTTT
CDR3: CSVGTDHSGNTIYF

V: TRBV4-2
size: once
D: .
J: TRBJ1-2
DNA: TGTGCCAGCAAACGGACGCTCGTAGACTATGGCTACACCTTC
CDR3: CASKRTLVDYGYTF

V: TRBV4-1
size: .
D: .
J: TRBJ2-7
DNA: TGCGCCAGCAGCCAAGCAACAGGGAGGCAGTACGAGCAGTACTTC
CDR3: CASSQATGRQYEQYF

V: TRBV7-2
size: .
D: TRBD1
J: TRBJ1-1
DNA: TGTGCCAGCAGCCCCCACAGGGGGCTAAGCACTGAAGCTTTCTTT
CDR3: CASSPHRGLSTEAFF

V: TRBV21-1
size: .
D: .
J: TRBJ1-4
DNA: TGTGCCAGCAGAGGGGACAGGGAGCCCGAAAAACTGTTTTTT
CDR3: CASRGDREPEKLFF

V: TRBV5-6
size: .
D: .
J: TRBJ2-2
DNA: TGTGCCAGCACCAGAGGGACACTGAACACCGGGGAGCTGTTTTTT
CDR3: CASTRGTLNTGELFF

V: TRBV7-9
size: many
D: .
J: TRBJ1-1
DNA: TGTGCCAGCAGCTTAGTGGCAAACACTGAAGCTTTCTTT
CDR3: CASSLVANTEAFF

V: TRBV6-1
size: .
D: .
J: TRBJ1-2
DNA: TGTGCCAGCAGTGAAATTTTTATTAACTATGGCTACACCTTC
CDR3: CASSEIFINYGYTF

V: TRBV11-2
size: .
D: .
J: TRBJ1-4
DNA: TGTGCCAGCAGCTGGGGCGGGTCAGCAAGAACTAATGAAAAACTGTTTTTT
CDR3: CASSWGGSARTNEKLFF

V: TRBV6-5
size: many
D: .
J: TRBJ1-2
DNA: TGTGCCAGCAAATTAAACAGGGAATATGGCTACACCTTC
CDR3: CASKLNREYGYTF

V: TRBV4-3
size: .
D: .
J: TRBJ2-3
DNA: TGCGCCAGCAGCCCTGGGACTCATTTCACAGATACGCAGTATTTT
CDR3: CASSPGTHFTDTQYF

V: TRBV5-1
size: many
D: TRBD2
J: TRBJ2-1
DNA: TGCGCCAGCAGCTCCCCCGGACTAGCGGGAGGGTCCTATGAGCAGTTCTTC
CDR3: CASSSPGLAGGSYEQFF

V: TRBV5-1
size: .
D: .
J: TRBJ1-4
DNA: TGCGCCAGCAGCTTGGTAGGGGCTAATGAAAAACTGTTTTTT
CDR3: CASSLVGANEKLFF

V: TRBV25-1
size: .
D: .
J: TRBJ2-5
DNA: TGTGCCAGCAGTGAATATGGAGCAGCTGGCCGTCGGCGGTACTTC
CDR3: CASSEYGAAGRRRYF

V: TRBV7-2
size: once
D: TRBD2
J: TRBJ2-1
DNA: TGTGCCAGCAGCTTAAGAAACGGGAGGGGTGAGCAGTTCTTC
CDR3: CASSLRNGRGEQFF

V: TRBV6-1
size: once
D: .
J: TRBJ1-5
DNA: TGTGCCAGCACTGCAGGGACCCATAGCAATCAGCCCCAGCATTTT
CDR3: CASTAGTHSNQPQHF

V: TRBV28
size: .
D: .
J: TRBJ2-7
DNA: TGTGCCAGCAGTTTAAGTGGACTACCAACCTACGAGCAGTACTTC
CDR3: CASSLSGLPTYEQYF

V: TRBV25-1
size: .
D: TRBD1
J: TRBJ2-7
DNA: TGTGCCAGCAGGTCGGACAGGGGCCACGAGCAGTACTTC
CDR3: CASRSDRGHEQYF

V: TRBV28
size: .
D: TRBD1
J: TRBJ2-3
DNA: TGTGCCAGCAGTCCGACACGGGACAGCCTCTCCACAGATACGCAGTATTTT
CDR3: CASSPTRDSLSTDTQYF

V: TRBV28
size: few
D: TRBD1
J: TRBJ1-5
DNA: TGTGCCAGCAGTTCGCTTACAGGGGGCAGTCAGCCCCAGCATTTT
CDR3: CASSSLTGGSQPQHF

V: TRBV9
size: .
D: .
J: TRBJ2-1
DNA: TGTGCCAGCAGCGTAGCAGGGGCTTTCGGGGATGAGCAGTTCTTC
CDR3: CASSVAGAFGDEQFF

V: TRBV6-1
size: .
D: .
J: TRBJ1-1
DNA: TGTGCCAGCATAACGGGGGCGAACACTGAAGCTTTCTTT
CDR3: CASITGANTEAFF

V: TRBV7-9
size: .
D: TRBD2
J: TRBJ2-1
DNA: TGTGCCAGCGGATTCGGACTAGCGGTTTACAATGAGCAGTTCTTC
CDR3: CASGFGLAVYNEQFF

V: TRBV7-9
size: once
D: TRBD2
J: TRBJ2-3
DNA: TGTGCCAGCAGCCCGGGACTAGCGGAGACAGATACGCAGTATTTT
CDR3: CASSPGLAETDTQYF

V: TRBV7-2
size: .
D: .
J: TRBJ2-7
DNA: TGTGCCAGCAGCGCGACAAGGGAGGTCTCCTACGAGCAGTACTTC
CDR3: CASSATREVSYEQYF

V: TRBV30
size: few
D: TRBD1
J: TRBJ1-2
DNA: TGTGCCTGGGAAACGGGACAGGGGGCGCTTGGCTACACCTTC
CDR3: CAWETGQGALGYTF

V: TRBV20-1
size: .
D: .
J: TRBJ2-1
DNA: TGCAGTGCTCCCTCCTACAATGAGCAGTTCTTC
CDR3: CSAPSYNEQFF

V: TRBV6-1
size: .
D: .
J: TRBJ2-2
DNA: TGTGCCAGCAGGAGGGGGACTGAGAACACCGGGGAGCTGTTTTTT
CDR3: CASRRGTENTGELFF

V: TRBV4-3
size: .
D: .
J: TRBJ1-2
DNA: TGCGCCAGCAGCCAAGGGAGGGGTTACTATGGCTACACCTTC
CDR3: CASSQGRGYYGYTF